The 17 T cell receptor beta chains presented below share a single source sample, sequenced in a study of T cell clonotyping in hematopoietic cell transplantation. The method was immunoSEQ multiplex PCR; TCRdb's version includes in-frame clones alone and lacks a portion of them. The sample has about 4,900 clones; 70% to 85% are singletons. Sample: peripheral blood mononuclear cells, taken 180 days after allogeneic stem cell transplant. The receptors here all came from a male patient over 55 who had an allogeneic stem cell transplant from an unrelated donor, so T cells may come from the graft donor. Some clones in this sample may be carry-over from other donors' samples.

The chain is built from TRBV7-2 and TRBJ2-1; 8 nucleotides line up with TRBD2. Germline V gives CDR1 SGHTA, CDR2 FQGNSA. This CDR3 has 16 amino acids. The junction had 8 bases not matched to a gene; V was cut back by 5 bases and J by 2 bases. CDR3 bases: TGTGCCAGCAGCACAGACTGGCGGGGGGCCTACAATGAGCAGTTCTTC. Translated: CASSTDWRGAYNEQFF.

This clone is a singleton in its sample. The gene calls are TRBV5-1 and TRBJ2-5; the D gene is possibly TRBD2 (6 bases). Trimming left V 4 bases short and J 4 bases short, with 17 bases between. Germline V CDR1 and CDR2: SGHRS, YFSETQ. The CDR3 has 15 residues. This chain's CDR3 is CASSPFGGLIETQYF. CDR3 DNA sequence: TGCGCCAGCAGCCCGTTTGGGGGGTTGATAGAGACCCAGTACTTC.

The chain uses TRBV2 and TRBJ2-7; 9 nucleotides match TRBD2. The CDR3 contains 15 residues. The germline gives CDR1 SNHLY, CDR2 FYNNEI. V lost 0 bases to trimming and J lost 3 bases; unmatched junction nucleotides: 3. CDR3: CASSEAASGVYEQYF. CDR3 nucleotide sequence: TGTGCCAGCAGTGAAGCAGCTAGCGGGGTCTACGAGCAGTACTTC.

The table lists this clone with a few counts. V is TRBV28 and J is TRBJ1-1, with D unclear. Germline CDR1 reads MDHEN; CDR2 reads SYDVKM. The CDR3 runs 15 residues. Trimming stripped 7 bases from V and 4 bases from J, with 19 bases between. The chain's CDR3 is CASTPRSGPATEAFF. CDR3 DNA: TGTGCCAGCACTCCCCGGTCCGGACCAGCCACTGAAGCTTTCTTT.

The chain combines TRBV7-9 with TRBJ1-2, with D unclear. The germline V gene encodes CDR1 SEHNR and CDR2 FQNEAQ (reference sequence). With 4 bases removed from V and 3 bases from J, the gap between germline ends came to 9 bases. The CDR3 has 13 amino acids. The CDR3, as DNA: TGTGCCAGCAGCTCCTTGGGAGACTATGGCTACACCTTC. Translated, it gives CASSSLGDYGYTF.

The CDR3 sequence: CASSLGLADSYEQYF. The CDR3 nucleotides are TGTGCCAGCAGCTTAGGGCTCGCAGACTCCTACGAGCAGTACTTC. The chain is built from TRBV7-3 and TRBJ2-7; no definite D call. CDR1 and CDR2 from the germline V gene are SGHTA and FQGTGA. The length of the CDR3 is 15 residues. V was trimmed by 2 bases and J by 0 bases, leaving 11 bases between them.

The chain has TRBV6-5 and TRBJ2-7, with a possible D match to TRBD1 (6 bases). This CDR3 is 15 amino acids long. V lost 2 bases to trimming and J lost 2 bases, with 13 bases between them. CDR1 is MNHEY, CDR2 SVGAGI, per germline. The CDR3 reads CASSYGTSRAYEQYF. The CDR3 coding sequence is TGTGCCAGCAGTTACGGGACAAGTCGAGCCTACGAGCAGTACTTC.

The chain uses TRBV2 and TRBJ2-7; 11 bases are shared with TRBD2. V shed 0 bases, J shed 4 bases, and the junction held 5 bases outside the gene matches. This CDR3 spans 16 amino acids. Germline V gene lookup returns CDR1 SNHLY and CDR2 FYNNEI. The CDR3 DNA is TGTGCCAGCAGTGAAGCTAGACTAGCGGGGTTTTACGAGCAGTACTTC. Residues: CASSEARLAGFYEQYF.

The chain carries TRBV28 and TRBJ1-1; possibly TRBD1 for D (5 bases). CDR1 MDHEN and CDR2 SYDVKM come from the germline V gene. V was clipped by 3 bases and J by 11 bases, with 10 bases between them. CDR3 length: 11 amino acids. In DNA, the CDR3 is TGTGCCAGCAGTTTGAGGGGTGAGGCTTTCTTT. It codes for CASSLRGEAFF.

This rearrangement joins TRBV19 to TRBJ2-7; TRBD1 agrees at 9 bases. Germline lookup yields CDR1 LNHDA and CDR2 SQIVND (reference sequence). After removal of 3 bases from V and 4 bases from J, the junction contained 4 bases not matched to a gene. The CDR3 has 14 residues. In nucleotides, the CDR3 is TGTGCCAGTAGTATGGGACAGGGTGCTTACGAGCAGTACTTC. Its translation: CASSMGQGAYEQYF.

The gene calls are TRBV10-3 and TRBJ2-3; D uncertain. Germline-derived CDR1 and CDR2 are ENHRY and SYGVKD. V was pared by 0 bases and J by 0 bases, with 10 bases between. CDR3 length equals 16 residues. The CDR3 DNA is TGTGCCATCAGTGAGTCGAGATACGGTAGCACAGATACGCAGTATTTT. Translation: CAISESRYGSTDTQYF.

A few counts support this clone. V is TRBV4-2 and J is TRBJ2-7, with D possibly TRBD2 on 6 matching bases. The germline CDR1 and CDR2 sequences are LGHNA and YNFKEQ. Deletions cut 1 base from V and 1 base from J, with 11 bases between. The CDR3 contains 15 residues. The CDR3 region is CASSQGTDYSYEQYF. The CDR3 nucleotides read TGTGCCAGCAGCCAAGGGACGGACTATTCCTACGAGCAGTACTTC.

The chain combines TRBV11-2 with TRBJ2-7; no reliable D call. CDR1 is SGHAT and CDR2 is FQNNGV in the germline V gene. The CDR3 length is 11 residues. Deletions cut 2 bases from V and 7 bases from J, with 6 bases between. CDR3 sequence (DNA): TGTGCCAGCAGCTTAAATGGGGAGCAGTACTTC. This encodes CASSLNGEQYF.

The V gene is TRBV4-3, the J gene TRBJ2-7; D is ambiguous. Trimming removed 3 bases from V and 4 bases from J, with 16 bases in between. The CDR3 runs 15 residues. CDR1 is LGHNA, CDR2 YSLEER, per germline. The CDR3 is CASSHGTKGIYEQYF. Here the CDR3 DNA reads TGCGCCAGCAGCCACGGCACGAAAGGGATTTACGAGCAGTACTTC.

V and J are TRBV6-5 and TRBJ1-2; D uncertain. Germline CDR1 reads MNHEY; CDR2 reads SVGAGI. This CDR3 spans 11 amino acids. Trimming cost V 4 bases and J 8 bases, with 8 bases left between them. The CDR3 spells CASSSGLGYTF. CDR3 nucleotide sequence: TGTGCCAGCAGTTCTGGACTAGGCTACACCTTC.

As concerns this clone: The junction shows a germline mismatch at one end, possibly a read error. The genes are TRBV4-1 and TRBJ1-2; weak D call: TRBD1 (6 bases). The germline V gene encodes CDR1 MGHRA and CDR2 YSYEKL. CDR3 length: 17 amino acids. The CDR3 protein is CASSHVMAYRVNHGYTF. CDR3 bases: TGCGCCAGCAGCCATGTCATGGCCTACAGGGTTAACCATGGCTACACCTTC.

The rearrangement joins TRBV11-3 to TRBJ1-6, with unresolved D. The length of the CDR3 is 13 residues. From germline, CDR1 is SGHNT and CDR2 YENEEA. Trimming cost V 5 bases and J 7 bases, with 9 bases left between them. As DNA, the CDR3 is TGTGCCAGCAGCGTTTCACAGAATTCACCCCTCCACTTT. Translation gives CASSVSQNSPLHF.